This T cell receptor (beta chain) was sequenced during a study of T cell responses to AZD1222 COVID-19 vaccine. Study-wide results and caveats: Close to half of spike-specific TCRs reportedly recognize unmutated variant regions. Sampled repertoires all dated from after the peak T cell response.

The CDR3 spans 15 residues. V dropped 0 bases and J dropped 6 bases, with 12 bases sitting between them. Germline-derived CDR1 and CDR2 are GTSNPN and SVGIG (reference sequence). Only in-frame clones appear in the TCRdb table, and some are missing; sequencing was by immunoSEQ multiplex PCR. The sample gives 70,000 to 95,000 clones, about 86% of which show up once; around 5.9% is in the top ten. Note on this clone: The antigen is undetermined.

The chain carries TRBV30 and TRBJ1-6; D ambiguous. The TCR originated in an adult who received the AZD1222 COVID-19 vaccine. The sequencing used peripheral blood, collected 28 days after the second AZD1222 dose. CDR3 sequence (DNA): TGTGCCTGGAGTGTACGATGGCGGGGTAATTCACCCCTCCACTTT. Translation: CAWSVRWRGNSPLHF.